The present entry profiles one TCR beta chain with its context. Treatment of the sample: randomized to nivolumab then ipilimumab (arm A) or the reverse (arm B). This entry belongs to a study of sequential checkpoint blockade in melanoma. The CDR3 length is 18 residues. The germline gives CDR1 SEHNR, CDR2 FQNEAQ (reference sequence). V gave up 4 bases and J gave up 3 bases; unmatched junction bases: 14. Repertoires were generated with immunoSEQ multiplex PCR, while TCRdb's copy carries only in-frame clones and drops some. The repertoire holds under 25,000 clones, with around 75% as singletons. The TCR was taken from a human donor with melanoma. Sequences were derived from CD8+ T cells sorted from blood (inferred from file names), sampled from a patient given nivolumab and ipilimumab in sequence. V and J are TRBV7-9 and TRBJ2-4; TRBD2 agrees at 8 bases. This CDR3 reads CASSSEDSGTGGKNIQYF. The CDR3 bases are TGTGCCAGCAGCTCGGAAGATAGCGGGACGGGTGGCAAAAACATTCAGTACTTC.